Listed below are T cell receptor beta chains from one sample, sequenced in a study of graft-versus-host responses after intestinal transplantation. Assay: immunoSEQ multiplex PCR; the TCRdb copy retains only in-frame clones and omits some. The sample shows roughly 110,000 clones, roughly 87% of them seen only once. Their antigen targets remain unknown. This specimen was unstimulated CD4+ T cells sorted from spleen or lymph node cells, taken before transplant. All receptors come from a human donor who was the organ donor for an intestinal transplant. CDR3s include the opening cysteine and the closing phenylalanine or tryptophan. D genes are given only for firm matches. Where a row states a size, it is once, few, many or the class of an expanded clone; other rows omit it.

j_call	d_call	v_call	clone_size	cdr3_nt	cdr3_aa
TRBJ1-2	NA	TRBV30	NA	TGTGCCTGGGCTCGGACAGCCTATGGCTACACCTTC	CAWARTAYGYTF
TRBJ2-4	NA	TRBV7-2	NA	TGTGCCAGCAGCCACGGTGCCAACATTCAGTACTTC	CASSHGANIQYF
TRBJ2-4	TRBD1	TRBV4-1	once	TGCGCCAGCAGCCAACCGGGACAGGGATCTTACAGAAACATTCAGTACTTC	CASSQPGQGSYRNIQYF
TRBJ2-6	NA	TRBV2	NA	TGTGCCAGCACCCAATCGGGTGTTGCTGGGGCCAACGTCCTGACTTTC	CASTQSGVAGANVLTF
TRBJ2-1	NA	TRBV7-2	NA	TGTGCCAGCACCTTGCTTGTCCCTAGCGCTCGGAATGAGCAGTTCTTC	CASTLLVPSARNEQFF
TRBJ1-5	TRBD1	TRBV7-8	NA	TGTGCCAGCAGCCCGGGACAGGGGTATCGGGAGAGCAATCAGCCCCAGCATTTT	CASSPGQGYRESNQPQHF
TRBJ1-2	NA	TRBV27	NA	TGTGCCAGCAGTTTATCATGGGCTGCTAACTATGGCTACACCTTC	CASSLSWAANYGYTF
TRBJ2-1	NA	TRBV9	NA	TGTGCCAGCAGCGTAGACGCAAGGGGGGCCTACAATGAGCAGTTCTTC	CASSVDARGAYNEQFF
TRBJ1-6	NA	TRBV4-1	few	TGCGCCAGCAGCCAAGAACCGACAGGCAATTCACCCCTCCACTTT	CASSQEPTGNSPLHF
TRBJ1-1	NA	TRBV5-1	few	TGCGCCAGCAGCTTACTAGACCCCCTGGGGGGAGCTTTCTTT	CASSLLDPLGGAFF
TRBJ1-6	TRBD1	TRBV11-3	NA	TGTGCCAGCAGCCGCCCCGGGACAGGGGGCTATTCACCCCTCCACTTT	CASSRPGTGGYSPLHF
TRBJ1-5	TRBD1	TRBV6-1	many	TGTGCCAGCAGTGAAGGACAGGGAAGGAGTCAGCCCCAGCATTTT	CASSEGQGRSQPQHF
TRBJ2-4	NA	TRBV4-1	NA	TGCGCCAGCAGCCAAGAGGGAGGACTCCTAGCCAAAAACATTCAGTACTTC	CASSQEGGLLAKNIQYF
TRBJ2-5	TRBD2	TRBV19	once	TGTGCCAGTAGTATTAGCGGGGACTTAGGGACCCAGTACTTC	CASSISGDLGTQYF
TRBJ2-2	TRBD1	TRBV6-5	NA	TGTGCCAGCATACTGACAGGGATAAACACCGGGGAGCTGTTTTTT	CASILTGINTGELFF
TRBJ1-2	TRBD1	TRBV9	NA	TGTGCCAGCAGTGACAGGGAGGACTATGGCTACACCTTC	CASSDREDYGYTF
TRBJ2-3	TRBD2	TRBV5-1	once	TGCGCCAGCAGAACCGGGGGGGCCCGGAGCACAGATACGCAGTATTTT	CASRTGGARSTDTQYF
TRBJ1-6	TRBD1	TRBV6-5	NA	TGTGCCAGCAGCGACAGGGTGTTAGGTTCACCCCTCCACTTT	CASSDRVLGSPLHF
TRBJ2-5	NA	TRBV12-5	NA	TGTGCTAGTGGTCGGACACTTCAAGAGACCCAGTACTTC	CASGRTLQETQYF
TRBJ1-4	NA	TRBV7-9	few	TGTGCCAGCAGCAGTAGCGGTATCGAAAAACTGTTTTTT	CASSSSGIEKLFF
TRBJ1-6	NA	TRBV18	NA	TGTGCCAGCTCACCGACGGGGAGCGCATATAATTCACCCCTCCACTTT	CASSPTGSAYNSPLHF
TRBJ1-5	NA	TRBV2	NA	TGTGCCAGCAGTAAGGAGACCGCCGATAGCAATCAGCCCCAGCATTTT	CASSKETADSNQPQHF
TRBJ1-5	NA	TRBV6-5	few	TGTGCCAGCAGTTCTAAGGGGAAGGGAAATCAGCCCCAGCATTTT	CASSSKGKGNQPQHF
TRBJ2-2	TRBD1	TRBV2	NA	TGTGCCAGCAGCTTGACAGGGGGTCGAACCGGGGAGCTGTTTTTT	CASSLTGGRTGELFF
TRBJ2-2	TRBD2	TRBV7-8	NA	TGTGCCAGTCGGGCGGGAGGAAGGACTACCGGGGAGCTGTTTTTT	CASRAGGRTTGELFF
TRBJ2-7	NA	TRBV12-5	NA	TGTGCTAGTGGTTTGGGGGACTCCTACGAGCAGTACTTC	CASGLGDSYEQYF
TRBJ2-7	NA	TRBV5-4	NA	TGTGCCAGCAGCACCCCCCCCAACAGACCCTACGAGCAGTACTTC	CASSTPPNRPYEQYF
TRBJ2-2	NA	TRBV10-1	NA	TGCGCCGTGGGTGGCCCGAACACCGGGGAGCTGTTTTTT	CAVGGPNTGELFF
TRBJ1-2	NA	TRBV5-1	NA	TGCGCCAGCAGCTTGGCGGGGCGAGGGGACGGTCTTAACTATGGCTACACCTTC	CASSLAGRGDGLNYGYTF
TRBJ1-5	NA	TRBV4-1	NA	TGCGCCAGCAGCCCCTATCAAGATAGCAATCAGCCCCAGCATTTT	CASSPYQDSNQPQHF
TRBJ2-3	NA	TRBV18	NA	TGTGCCAGCTCACCACCGGTAGATACGCAGTATTTT	CASSPPVDTQYF
TRBJ1-2	TRBD1	TRBV6-1	once	TGTGCCAGCAGACGAGACAGGGGGCTAAAAGGCTACACCTTC	CASRRDRGLKGYTF
TRBJ1-1	TRBD1	TRBV7-2	few	TGTGCCAGCAGCGTACAGGGGGGTGACACTGAAGCTTTCTTT	CASSVQGGDTEAFF
TRBJ2-7	NA	TRBV5-1	NA	TGCGCCAGCAGCTTAGGACAGCACGAGCAGTACTTC	CASSLGQHEQYF
TRBJ2-1	NA	TRBV9	NA	TGTGCCAGCAGCGTAGCGGCCCAGGGGATATTGGGCAATGAGCAGTTCTTC	CASSVAAQGILGNEQFF
TRBJ2-5	NA	TRBV4-1	NA	TGCGCCAGCAGCCAAGGGCGGGACTCTCGGGAGACCCAGTACTTC	CASSQGRDSRETQYF
TRBJ2-3	NA	TRBV11-2	NA	TGTGCCAGCAGCTCCGGGACTAGCACAGATACGCAGTATTTT	CASSSGTSTDTQYF
TRBJ2-1	TRBD2	TRBV10-2	NA	TGCGCCAGCAGTGAGTCGGTAGGGACTAGCGGTTACAATGAGCAGTTCTTC	CASSESVGTSGYNEQFF
TRBJ2-7	NA	TRBV5-1	NA	TGCGCCAGCAGCTTCGACGGTAGCTCCTACGAGCAGTACTTC	CASSFDGSSYEQYF
TRBJ2-5	TRBD1	TRBV7-2	NA	TGTGCCAGTAGCCCACATCTCGGGACAGGGATTGTAGAGACCCAGTACTTC	CASSPHLGTGIVETQYF
TRBJ1-1	NA	TRBV29-1	NA	TGCAGCGTTGAAGTGGCAGGGGCCAACACTGAAGCTTTCTTT	CSVEVAGANTEAFF
TRBJ2-3	TRBD2	TRBV30	NA	TGTGCCTGGAGTGACCCTAGCGGGAGCTCAGATACGCAGTATTTT	CAWSDPSGSSDTQYF
TRBJ2-7	TRBD2	TRBV11-2	NA	TGTGCCAGCAGCTTGTGGGCGGGAGGCTCCTACGAGCAGTACTTC	CASSLWAGGSYEQYF
TRBJ1-5	NA	TRBV30	few	TGTGCCTGGAGTGTAACGGATAGCAATCAGCCCCAGCATTTT	CAWSVTDSNQPQHF
TRBJ2-7	TRBD1	TRBV11-2	once	TGTGCCAGCAGCTTAGGACAGGGCACCTACGAGCAGTACTTC	CASSLGQGTYEQYF
TRBJ2-4	NA	TRBV4-1	NA	TGCGCCAGCAGCCAAGGTACTGCTCTAGCCAAAAACATTCAGTACTTC	CASSQGTALAKNIQYF
TRBJ2-1	NA	TRBV7-2	NA	TGTGCCAGCAGCTTCCAGGACCGAGGGCCCTACAATGAGCAGTTCTTC	CASSFQDRGPYNEQFF
TRBJ2-2	TRBD2	TRBV2	NA	TGTGCCAGCAGGGGAGTTAGCGGGAGGGCTACCGGGGAGCTGTTTTTT	CASRGVSGRATGELFF
TRBJ1-1	NA	TRBV5-1	NA	TGCGCCAGCAGCTTGGAAGGGTTCACTGAAGCTTTCTTT	CASSLEGFTEAFF
TRBJ2-7	NA	TRBV28	NA	TGTGCCAGCAGTTTAGAGGGCCGGCTGTACGAGCAGTACTTC	CASSLEGRLYEQYF
TRBJ2-2	NA	TRBV6-6	NA	TGTGCCAGCATTGGGTCGGGAGTTAAAGCCGGGGAGCTGTTTTTT	CASIGSGVKAGELFF